Listed below are T cell receptor beta chains from one sample, sequenced in a study of T cell responses to AZD1222 COVID-19 vaccine. Some clones are missing from TCRdb's copy, which holds only in-frame ones; the method was immunoSEQ multiplex PCR. Of some 98,000 clones detected, around nine tenths appear once; the ten largest clones hold roughly 14%. Sequencing used peripheral blood, obtained on day 0 of AZD1222 vaccination. All receptors come from an adult in good health. CDR3s include the opening cysteine and the closing phenylalanine or tryptophan. Fields, in order: D gene, clone size, J gene, V gene, CDR3 protein, CDR3 DNA. A D gene is named only where the DNA matches it firmly. Clone size is not always given. Where it is, it says once, few, many or a class for expanded clones.

D: NA
size: NA
J: TRBJ2-5
V: TRBV27
CDR3: CASSPRRKETQYF
DNA: TGTGCCAGCAGCCCAAGGAGAAAGGAGACCCAGTACTTC

D: TRBD2
size: once
J: TRBJ2-7
V: TRBV14
CDR3: CASSQQGLGYEQYF
DNA: TGTGCCAGCAGCCAACAAGGACTAGGGTACGAGCAGTACTTC

D: NA
size: once
J: TRBJ2-5
V: TRBV7-2
CDR3: CASSLPAETQYF
DNA: TGTGCCAGCAGCTTGCCCGCGGAGACCCAGTACTTC

D: NA
size: NA
J: TRBJ1-3
V: TRBV6-6
CDR3: CASSPTGNTIYF
DNA: TGTGCCTCCTCGCCAACAGGAAACACCATATATTTT

D: TRBD1
size: NA
J: TRBJ1-6
V: TRBV19
CDR3: CASSTGGQANSPLHF
DNA: TGTGCCAGTAGTACTGGGGGACAGGCGAATTCACCCCTCCACTTT

D: TRBD1
size: NA
J: TRBJ2-5
V: TRBV19
CDR3: CASPSGGTETQYF
DNA: TGTGCCAGTCCCTCAGGGGGCACGGAGACCCAGTACTTC

D: TRBD1
size: NA
J: TRBJ1-6
V: TRBV30
CDR3: CAWSVGTGTRRGSPLHF
DNA: TGTGCCTGGAGTGTAGGGACAGGGACCCGACGGGGTTCACCCCTCCACTTT

D: NA
size: NA
J: TRBJ1-2
V: TRBV12-3/TRBV12-4
CDR3: CASSLTTGYGYTF
DNA: TGTGCCAGCAGTTTAACCACCGGCTATGGCTACACCTTC

D: TRBD1
size: NA
J: TRBJ1-5
V: TRBV3-1/TRBV3-2
CDR3: CASSQSGGQGRQPQHF
DNA: TGTGCCAGCAGCCAATCGGGGGGACAGGGGAGGCAGCCCCAGCATTTT

D: TRBD2
size: NA
J: TRBJ2-3
V: TRBV19
CDR3: CASSTLAGASTDTQYF
DNA: TGTGCCAGTAGTACTCTAGCGGGGGCGTCCACAGATACGCAGTATTTT

D: NA
size: NA
J: TRBJ1-2
V: TRBV6-2/TRBV6-3
CDR3: CASSPDSGGYTF
DNA: TGTGCCAGCAGTCCCGACAGTGGCGGCTACACCTTC

D: NA
size: NA
J: TRBJ1-1
V: TRBV18
CDR3: CASSPTNRRSASEAFF
DNA: TGTGCCAGCTCACCCACAAACAGGCGATCGGCCTCTGAAGCTTTCTTT

D: NA
size: NA
J: TRBJ1-6
V: TRBV3-1/TRBV3-2
CDR3: CASSRGGTGYNSPLHF
DNA: TGTGCCAGCAGCCGAGGCGGCACAGGGTATAATTCACCCCTCCACTTT

D: NA
size: NA
J: TRBJ2-1
V: TRBV29-1
CDR3: CSGVFNEQFF
DNA: TGCAGCGGGGTTTTCAATGAGCAGTTCTTC

D: NA
size: NA
J: TRBJ2-3
V: TRBV7-6
CDR3: CASSLGGTGRTDTQYF
DNA: TGTGCCAGCAGCTTAGGAGGGACGGGACGCACAGATACGCAGTATTTT

D: NA
size: NA
J: TRBJ1-2
V: TRBV3-1/TRBV3-2
CDR3: CASSQFREQGYTF
DNA: TGTGCCAGCAGCCAATTCCGGGAACAGGGCTACACCTTC

D: NA
size: NA
J: TRBJ1-1
V: TRBV5-1
CDR3: CASSWAPANTEAFF
DNA: TGCGCCAGCAGCTGGGCGCCAGCGAACACTGAAGCTTTCTTT

D: TRBD1
size: NA
J: TRBJ1-2
V: TRBV5-5
CDR3: CASRLDRGIGYTF
DNA: TGTGCCAGCAGGTTGGACAGGGGGATTGGCTACACCTTC

D: NA
size: once
J: TRBJ2-3
V: TRBV18
CDR3: CASSTLTSTGPQAADTQYF
DNA: TGTGCCAGCTCAACACTGACATCGACAGGACCTCAGGCCGCAGATACGCAGTATTTT

D: NA
size: NA
J: TRBJ1-1
V: TRBV5-4
CDR3: CASSPVGSLNTEAFF
DNA: TGTGCCAGCAGCCCCGTGGGCAGTTTGAACACTGAAGCTTTCTTT

D: NA
size: NA
J: TRBJ2-7
V: TRBV18
CDR3: CASSPRNFYEQYF
DNA: TGTGCCAGCTCACCGCGCAACTTCTACGAGCAGTACTTC

D: TRBD1
size: NA
J: TRBJ1-2
V: TRBV6-2/TRBV6-3
CDR3: CASSTPGQGSHGYTF
DNA: TGTGCCAGCAGTACGCCTGGACAGGGCTCTCATGGCTACACCTTC

D: NA
size: NA
J: TRBJ2-3
V: TRBV11-2
CDR3: CASSLVIRTDTQYF
DNA: TGTGCCAGCAGCTTAGTGATCAGAACAGATACGCAGTATTTT

D: NA
size: few
J: TRBJ1-1
V: TRBV5-1
CDR3: CASSLEETSPTEAFF
DNA: TGCGCCAGCAGCTTGGAGGAAACTTCCCCCACTGAAGCTTTCTTT

D: TRBD1
size: NA
J: TRBJ2-3
V: TRBV2
CDR3: CASSLQSGTADTQYF
DNA: TGTGCCAGCAGTCTACAATCCGGGACAGCAGATACGCAGTATTTT

D: TRBD2
size: NA
J: TRBJ2-1
V: TRBV5-1
CDR3: CASSLAASGGPNEQFF
DNA: TGCGCCAGCAGCTTGGCAGCTAGCGGGGGTCCGAATGAGCAGTTCTTC

D: NA
size: NA
J: TRBJ1-2
V: TRBV6-5
CDR3: CASSLALSRVDGYTF
DNA: TGTGCCAGCAGTCTGGCCCTATCCCGGGTGGATGGCTACACCTTC

D: NA
size: NA
J: TRBJ2-5
V: TRBV4-1
CDR3: CASSQFGLQETQYF
DNA: TGCGCCAGCAGCCAATTCGGGCTGCAAGAGACCCAGTACTTC

D: NA
size: NA
J: TRBJ1-1
V: TRBV20-1
CDR3: CSARQGGRAFF
DNA: TGCAGTGCTAGGCAGGGTGGGCGAGCTTTCTTT

D: NA
size: NA
J: TRBJ2-7
V: TRBV10-3
CDR3: CAISPGRLVGSEQYF
DNA: TGTGCCATCTCCCCGGGGAGGCTAGTAGGTTCCGAGCAGTACTTC

D: TRBD1
size: NA
J: TRBJ2-2
V: TRBV27
CDR3: CASSRQGGPGELFF
DNA: TGTGCCAGCAGTCGACAGGGGGGGCCCGGGGAGCTGTTTTTT

D: TRBD1
size: NA
J: TRBJ1-5
V: TRBV6-2/TRBV6-3
CDR3: CASSYRGLGRVSNQPQHF
DNA: TGTGCCAGCAGTTACAGGGGGCTGGGTAGGGTTAGCAATCAGCCCCAGCATTTT

D: NA
size: NA
J: TRBJ2-3
V: TRBV30
CDR3: CAWTTRRGPADTQYF
DNA: TGTGCCTGGACCACAAGGCGGGGACCAGCAGATACGCAGTATTTT

D: NA
size: NA
J: TRBJ1-1
V: TRBV30
CDR3: CAWSVPAPMNTEAFF
DNA: TGTGCCTGGAGTGTTCCGGCCCCAATGAACACTGAAGCTTTCTTT

D: NA
size: NA
J: TRBJ1-2
V: TRBV5-1
CDR3: CASSLEKQVDGYTF
DNA: TGCGCCAGCAGCTTGGAAAAGCAGGTCGATGGCTACACCTTC

D: NA
size: NA
J: TRBJ2-1
V: TRBV18
CDR3: CASSPPLSGSEQFF
DNA: TGTGCCAGCTCACCACCCCTGTCAGGGTCTGAGCAGTTCTTC

D: TRBD1
size: NA
J: TRBJ2-1
V: TRBV7-9
CDR3: CASSKDRGFPTYNEQFF
DNA: TGTGCCAGCAGCAAGGACAGGGGATTCCCCACCTACAATGAGCAGTTCTTC

D: NA
size: NA
J: TRBJ1-3
V: TRBV9
CDR3: CASSLGWSSGNTIYF
DNA: TGTGCCAGCAGCCTTGGGTGGTCCTCTGGAAACACCATATATTTT

D: NA
size: medium-sized
J: TRBJ2-7
V: TRBV4-3
CDR3: CASRPSYGDSYEQYF
DNA: TGCGCCAGCAGACCCTCTTACGGAGACTCCTACGAGCAGTACTTC

D: NA
size: NA
J: TRBJ1-1
V: TRBV6-5
CDR3: CASSLREGTEAFF
DNA: TGTGCCAGCAGTTTGAGGGAGGGCACTGAAGCTTTCTTT

D: NA
size: NA
J: TRBJ1-4
V: TRBV10-3
CDR3: CAISEAQGIEKLFF
DNA: TGTGCCATCAGTGAAGCCCAGGGGATTGAAAAACTGTTTTTT

D: TRBD1
size: NA
J: TRBJ2-1
V: TRBV7-2
CDR3: CASSPTTGYNEQFF
DNA: TGTGCCAGCAGCCCCACGACAGGGTACAATGAGCAGTTCTTC

D: TRBD1
size: NA
J: TRBJ1-2
V: TRBV6-5
CDR3: CASRLTGYAYGYTF
DNA: TGTGCCAGCAGACTGACAGGGTACGCCTATGGCTACACCTTC

D: NA
size: NA
J: TRBJ2-2
V: TRBV12-3/TRBV12-4
CDR3: CASSLGGSGELFF
DNA: TGTGCCAGCAGTTTGGGGGGATCCGGGGAGCTGTTTTTT

D: TRBD1
size: once
J: TRBJ2-7
V: TRBV13
CDR3: CASSLGQVTYEQYF
DNA: TGTGCCAGCAGCTTGGGACAGGTTACCTACGAGCAGTACTTC

D: TRBD1
size: NA
J: TRBJ1-6
V: TRBV5-1
CDR3: CASSDGGWTGNNSPLHF
DNA: TGCGCCAGCAGCGATGGGGGGTGGACAGGTAACAATTCACCCCTCCACTTT

D: NA
size: NA
J: TRBJ1-1
V: TRBV3-1/TRBV3-2
CDR3: CASSQDQVRNTEAFF
DNA: TGTGCCAGCAGCCAAGATCAAGTGAGGAACACTGAAGCTTTCTTT

D: TRBD2
size: NA
J: TRBJ2-2
V: TRBV30
CDR3: CAWSSPGLAGGPNGELFF
DNA: TGTGCCTGGAGTTCGCCGGGACTAGCGGGGGGGCCGAACGGGGAGCTGTTTTTT

D: NA
size: NA
J: TRBJ2-5
V: TRBV5-1
CDR3: CASSLGLRSEIGETQYF
DNA: TGCGCCAGCAGCTTGGGACTAAGGTCCGAGATAGGAGAGACCCAGTACTTC

D: NA
size: NA
J: TRBJ2-6
V: TRBV5-1
CDR3: CASSLAESGANVLTF
DNA: TGCGCCAGCAGCTTGGCTGAGTCTGGGGCCAACGTCCTGACTTTC

D: TRBD1
size: NA
J: TRBJ2-1
V: TRBV19
CDR3: CASSMFGTVSYNEQFF
DNA: TGTGCCAGTAGTATGTTCGGGACAGTCTCCTACAATGAGCAGTTCTTC

D: NA
size: NA
J: TRBJ1-1
V: TRBV12-3/TRBV12-4
CDR3: CASSQGMNTEAFF
DNA: TGTGCCAGCAGTCAGGGTATGAACACTGAAGCTTTCTTT

D: NA
size: NA
J: TRBJ2-3
V: TRBV18
CDR3: CASSPRAGPGDTQYF
DNA: TGTGCCAGCTCACCAAGAGCGGGCCCGGGGGATACGCAGTATTTT

D: NA
size: NA
J: TRBJ2-5
V: TRBV28
CDR3: CASSFPPQETQYF
DNA: TGTGCCAGCAGTTTCCCACCCCAAGAGACCCAGTACTTC

D: TRBD1
size: NA
J: TRBJ1-2
V: TRBV28
CDR3: CASIEPGGYGYTF
DNA: TGTGCCAGCATAGAACCAGGGGGCTATGGCTACACCTTC